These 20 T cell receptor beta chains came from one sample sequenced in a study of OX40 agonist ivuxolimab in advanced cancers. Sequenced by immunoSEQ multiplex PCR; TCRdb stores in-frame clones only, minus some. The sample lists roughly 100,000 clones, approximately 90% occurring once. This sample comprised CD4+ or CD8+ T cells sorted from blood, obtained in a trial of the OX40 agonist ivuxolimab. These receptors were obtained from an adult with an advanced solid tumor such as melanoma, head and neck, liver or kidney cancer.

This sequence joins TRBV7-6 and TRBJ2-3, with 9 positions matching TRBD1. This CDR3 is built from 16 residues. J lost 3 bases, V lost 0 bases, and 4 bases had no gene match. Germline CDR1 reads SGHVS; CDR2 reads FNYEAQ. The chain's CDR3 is CASSLATGGGTDTQYF. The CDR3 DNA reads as TGTGCCAGCAGCTTAGCGACAGGGGGTGGGACAGATACGCAGTATTTT.

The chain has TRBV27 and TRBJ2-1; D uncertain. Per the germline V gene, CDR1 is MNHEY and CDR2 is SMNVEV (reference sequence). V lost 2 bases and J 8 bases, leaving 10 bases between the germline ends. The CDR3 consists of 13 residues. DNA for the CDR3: TGTGCCAGCAGTTTAGGGCGTATTCATGAGCAGTTCTTC. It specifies CASSLGRIHEQFF.

As DNA, the CDR3 is TGTGCCATCAGCGTCAATAAGGGTCAGCCCCAGCATTTT. Translating gives CAISVNKGQPQHF. V and J are TRBV10-3 and TRBJ1-5; D ambiguous. V dropped 6 bases and J dropped 6 bases, with 12 bases sitting between them. CDR3 length equals 13 residues. Germline values: CDR1 ENHRY, CDR2 SYGVKD.

CDR3: CASSFEGSYEQYF. Here the CDR3 DNA reads TGTGCCAGCAGCTTTGAGGGCTCCTACGAGCAGTACTTC. The chain joins TRBV2 to TRBJ2-7, with D perhaps TRBD2 (5 bases). This CDR3 region has 13 residues. In germline, CDR1 is SNHLY, CDR2 FYNNEI. V lost 6 bases, J lost 0 bases, and 9 bases lay in between. The complete variable domain, with remaining parts taken from reference TRBV2 and TRBJ2-7, reads EPEVTQTPSHQVTQMGQEVILRCVPISNHLYFYWYRQILGQKVEFLVSFYNNEISEKSEIFDDQFSVERPDGSNFTLKIRSTKLEDSAMYFCASSFEGSYEQYFGPGTRLTVT.

The CDR3 protein is CASSLMGGGTEAFF. CDR3 in DNA: TGTGCCAGCAGTTTAATGGGAGGGGGCACTGAAGCTTTCTTT. The genes are TRBV27 and TRBJ1-1, with D perhaps matching TRBD1 (6 bases). V was clipped by 2 bases and J by 4 bases, with 11 bases between them. CDR1 and CDR2 (germline): MNHEY, SMNVEV (reference sequence). The CDR3 has 14 residues.

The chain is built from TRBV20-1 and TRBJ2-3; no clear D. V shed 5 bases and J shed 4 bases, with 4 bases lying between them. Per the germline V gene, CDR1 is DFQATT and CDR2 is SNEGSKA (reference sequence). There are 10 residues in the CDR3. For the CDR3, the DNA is TGCAGTGCTGCTGCAGATACGCAGTATTTT. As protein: CSAAADTQYF.

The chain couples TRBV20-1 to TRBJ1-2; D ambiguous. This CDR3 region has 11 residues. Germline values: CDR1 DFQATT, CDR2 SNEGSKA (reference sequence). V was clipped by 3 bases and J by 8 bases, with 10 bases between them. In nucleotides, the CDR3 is TGCAGTGCTAGTGTGACCGAAGGCTACACCTTC. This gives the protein CSASVTEGYTF.

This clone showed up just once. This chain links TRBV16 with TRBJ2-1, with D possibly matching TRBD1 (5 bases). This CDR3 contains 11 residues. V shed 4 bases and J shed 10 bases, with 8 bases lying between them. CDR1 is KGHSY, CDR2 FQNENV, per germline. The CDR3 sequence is CASSPNREQFF. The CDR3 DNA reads TGTGCCAGCAGCCCGAACAGGGAGCAGTTCTTC.

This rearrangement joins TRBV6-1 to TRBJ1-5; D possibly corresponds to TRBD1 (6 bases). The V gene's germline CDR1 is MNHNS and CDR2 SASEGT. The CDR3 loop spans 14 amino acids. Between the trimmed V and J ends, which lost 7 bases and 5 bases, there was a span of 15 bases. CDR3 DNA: TGTGCCAGCACATCAACAGGGAACTATCAGCCCCAGCATTTT. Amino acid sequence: CASTSTGNYQPQHF.

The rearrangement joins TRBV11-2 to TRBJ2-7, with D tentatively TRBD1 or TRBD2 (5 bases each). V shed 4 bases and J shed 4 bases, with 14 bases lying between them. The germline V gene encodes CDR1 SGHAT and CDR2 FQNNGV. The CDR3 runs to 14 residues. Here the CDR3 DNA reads TGTGCCAGCAGCTCATCCCGGGACGGGTACGAGCAGTACTTC. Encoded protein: CASSSSRDGYEQYF.

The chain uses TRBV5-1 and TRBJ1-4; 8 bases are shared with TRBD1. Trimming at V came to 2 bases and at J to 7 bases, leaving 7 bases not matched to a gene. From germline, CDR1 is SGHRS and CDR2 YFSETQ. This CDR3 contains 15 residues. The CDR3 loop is CASSFLQGGGEKLFF. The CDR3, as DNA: TGCGCCAGCAGCTTCTTACAGGGGGGGGGTGAAAAACTGTTTTTT.

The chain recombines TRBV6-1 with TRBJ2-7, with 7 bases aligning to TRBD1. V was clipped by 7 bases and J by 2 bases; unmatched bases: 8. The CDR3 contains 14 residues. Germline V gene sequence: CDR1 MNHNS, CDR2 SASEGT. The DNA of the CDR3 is TGTGCCAGCACTGTGGGGACAGTACCCTACGAGCAGTACTTC. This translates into CASTVGTVPYEQYF.

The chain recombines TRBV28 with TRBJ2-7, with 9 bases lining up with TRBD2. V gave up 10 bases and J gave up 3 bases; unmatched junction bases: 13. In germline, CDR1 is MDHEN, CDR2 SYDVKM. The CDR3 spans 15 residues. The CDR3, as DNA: TGTGCCACCCTGGGTAATAGCGGGGGACACTACGAGCAGTACTTC. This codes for CATLGNSGGHYEQYF.

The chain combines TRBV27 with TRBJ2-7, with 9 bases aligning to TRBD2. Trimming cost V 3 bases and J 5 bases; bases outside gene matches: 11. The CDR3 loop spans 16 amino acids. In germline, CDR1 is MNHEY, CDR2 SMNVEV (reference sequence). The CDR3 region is CASSFYPGLAGHEQYF. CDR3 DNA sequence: TGTGCCAGCAGTTTTTACCCGGGACTAGCTGGCCACGAGCAGTACTTC.

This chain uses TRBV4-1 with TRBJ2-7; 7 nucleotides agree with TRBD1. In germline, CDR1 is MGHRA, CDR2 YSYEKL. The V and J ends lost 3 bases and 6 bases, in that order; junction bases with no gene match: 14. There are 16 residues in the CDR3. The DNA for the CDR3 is TGCGCCAGCAGCCATATAATAAGACAGGGAGCGTCCGAGCAGTACTTC. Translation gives CASSHIIRQGASEQYF.

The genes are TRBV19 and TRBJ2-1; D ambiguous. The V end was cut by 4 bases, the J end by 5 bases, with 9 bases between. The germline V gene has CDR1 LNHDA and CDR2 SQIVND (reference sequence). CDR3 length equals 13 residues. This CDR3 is CASSKGANNEQFF. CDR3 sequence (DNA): TGTGCCAGTAGTAAAGGAGCGAACAATGAGCAGTTCTTC.

The CDR3 DNA reads TGTGCCATCAGTTCAGGGGGCCAGGATGAGCAGTTCTTC. Its protein product is CAISSGGQDEQFF. The chain carries TRBV10-3 and TRBJ2-1; TRBD1 matches 8 bases. Germline loops: CDR1 ENHRY, CDR2 SYGVKD. The CDR3 spans 13 residues. Trimming took 5 bases from V and 8 from J; bases not matched to a gene: 5.

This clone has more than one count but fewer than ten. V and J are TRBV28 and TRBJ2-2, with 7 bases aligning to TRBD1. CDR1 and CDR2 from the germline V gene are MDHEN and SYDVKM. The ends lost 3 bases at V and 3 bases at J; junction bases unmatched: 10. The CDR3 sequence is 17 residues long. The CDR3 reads CASSFIGTGQYTGELFF. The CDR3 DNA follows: TGTGCCAGCAGTTTTATTGGTACGGGACAGTACACCGGGGAGCTGTTTTTT.

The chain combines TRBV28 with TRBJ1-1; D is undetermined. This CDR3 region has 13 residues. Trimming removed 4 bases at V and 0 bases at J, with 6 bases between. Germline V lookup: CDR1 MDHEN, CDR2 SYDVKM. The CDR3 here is CASSWQMNTEAFF. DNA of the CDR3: TGTGCCAGCAGTTGGCAGATGAACACTGAAGCTTTCTTT.

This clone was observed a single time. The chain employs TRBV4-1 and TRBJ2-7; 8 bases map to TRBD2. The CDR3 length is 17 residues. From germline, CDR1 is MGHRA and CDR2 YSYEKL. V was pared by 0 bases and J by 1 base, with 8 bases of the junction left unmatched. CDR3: CASSQDMSQRESYEQYF. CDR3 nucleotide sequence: TGCGCCAGCAGCCAAGATATGAGCCAGCGGGAGTCCTACGAGCAGTACTTC.